A selection of T cell receptor beta chains follows, all from one sample in a study of brain T cells in children with intractable seizures. TCRdb keeps only in-frame clones here, not all; method: immunoSEQ multiplex PCR. The sample lists roughly 110,000 clones, around 94% occurring once. Sequences were derived from peripheral blood, sampled at surgery. These receptor sequences come from a boy under three years old with hemimegalencephaly and intractable seizures. The CDR3 runs from the conserved cysteine through the conserved F or W. The D gene is left open where the match is weak. Clone size is stated in some rows and not others, as once, few, many or a class when expanded.

clone size: .; V gene: TRBV5-1; D gene: .; J gene: TRBJ2-7; CDR3 protein: CATATSAGSSEQYF; CDR3 DNA: TGCGCCACCGCAACCTCGGCAGGTTCCTCCGAGCAGTACTTC
clone size: .; V gene: TRBV5-1; D gene: TRBD2; J gene: TRBJ2-7; CDR3 protein: CASSLWELAGGPSSYEQYF; CDR3 DNA: TGCGCCAGCAGCTTATGGGAGCTAGCGGGAGGGCCGTCCTCCTACGAGCAGTACTTC
clone size: .; V gene: TRBV3-1/TRBV3-2; D gene: .; J gene: TRBJ2-1; CDR3 protein: CASSQYNNEQFF; CDR3 DNA: TGTGCCAGCAGCCAATATAACAATGAGCAGTTCTTC
clone size: once; V gene: TRBV5-6; D gene: TRBD2; J gene: TRBJ2-1; CDR3 protein: CASSLAGEGEQFF; CDR3 DNA: TGTGCCAGCAGCTTAGCGGGAGAGGGTGAGCAGTTCTTC
clone size: .; V gene: TRBV6-5; D gene: .; J gene: TRBJ2-7; CDR3 protein: CASEENRDNEQYF; CDR3 DNA: TGTGCCAGCGAAGAGAACAGGGACAACGAGCAGTACTTC
clone size: .; V gene: TRBV7-8; D gene: TRBD2; J gene: TRBJ2-3; CDR3 protein: CASSHLRGSTDTQYF; CDR3 DNA: TGTGCCAGCAGCCACCTCCGCGGGAGTACAGATACGCAGTATTTT
clone size: .; V gene: TRBV11-3; D gene: .; J gene: TRBJ1-6; CDR3 protein: CASSSRSSYNSPLHF; CDR3 DNA: TGTGCCAGCAGCTCCCGAAGCTCCTATAATTCACCCCTCCACTTT
clone size: .; V gene: TRBV5-1; D gene: .; J gene: TRBJ2-2; CDR3 protein: CASSLAGFGAGELFF; CDR3 DNA: TGCGCCAGCAGCTTGGCCGGGTTTGGAGCCGGGGAGCTGTTTTTT
clone size: .; V gene: TRBV29-1; D gene: .; J gene: TRBJ2-1; CDR3 protein: CGVEVYNEQFF; CDR3 DNA: TGCGGCGTTGAAGTGTACAATGAGCAGTTCTTC
clone size: .; V gene: TRBV10-1; D gene: .; J gene: TRBJ2-1; CDR3 protein: CASSEVDHNEQFF; CDR3 DNA: TGCGCCAGCAGTGAGGTGGACCACAATGAGCAGTTCTTC
clone size: .; V gene: TRBV29-1; D gene: .; J gene: TRBJ1-2; CDR3 protein: CSVGVINYGYTF; CDR3 DNA: TGCAGCGTTGGGGTTATAAACTATGGCTACACCTTC
clone size: .; V gene: TRBV12-2; D gene: .; J gene: TRBJ2-3; CDR3 protein: CASRLGFTLASTDTQYF; CDR3 DNA: TGTGCAAGTCGCTTGGGCTTCACCTTAGCTAGCACAGATACGCAGTATTTT
clone size: .; V gene: TRBV5-1; D gene: .; J gene: TRBJ1-4; CDR3 protein: CASSRAGTTNEKLFF; CDR3 DNA: TGCGCCAGCAGCCGTGCTGGAACAACTAATGAAAAACTGTTTTTT
clone size: .; V gene: TRBV6-5; D gene: .; J gene: TRBJ1-6; CDR3 protein: CASRNREPNSPLHF; CDR3 DNA: TGTGCCAGCAGAAACAGGGAACCGAATTCACCCCTCCACTTT
clone size: .; V gene: TRBV6-2/TRBV6-3; D gene: .; J gene: TRBJ2-3; CDR3 protein: CASSYGTDTQYF; CDR3 DNA: TGTGCCAGCAGTTATGGGACAGATACGCAGTATTTT
clone size: .; V gene: TRBV6-5; D gene: .; J gene: TRBJ1-2; CDR3 protein: CASSYSFAGGSGYTF; CDR3 DNA: TGTGCCAGCAGTTACTCGTTTGCCGGCGGATCCGGCTACACCTTC
clone size: .; V gene: TRBV18; D gene: .; J gene: TRBJ2-5; CDR3 protein: CASSRSSRGEETQYF; CDR3 DNA: TGTGCCAGCTCACGTTCAAGTAGGGGGGAAGAGACCCAGTACTTC
clone size: .; V gene: TRBV6-5; D gene: .; J gene: TRBJ2-5; CDR3 protein: CASSHRSDQETQYF; CDR3 DNA: TGTGCCAGCAGCCACCGGTCGGACCAAGAGACCCAGTACTTC
clone size: once; V gene: TRBV10-3; D gene: .; J gene: TRBJ2-3; CDR3 protein: CAISERHTDTQYF; CDR3 DNA: TGTGCCATCAGTGAAAGGCACACAGATACGCAGTATTTT
clone size: .; V gene: TRBV27; D gene: TRBD2; J gene: TRBJ2-3; CDR3 protein: CASSFLAGGPSDTQYF; CDR3 DNA: TGTGCCAGCAGTTTCCTAGCGGGAGGGCCCTCAGATACGCAGTATTTT
clone size: .; V gene: TRBV9; D gene: .; J gene: TRBJ2-3; CDR3 protein: CASSVGLMGKNF; CDR3 DNA: TGTGCCAGCAGCGTAGGATTGATGGGCAAGAATTTT
clone size: .; V gene: TRBV2; D gene: .; J gene: TRBJ2-7; CDR3 protein: CASSIIGTYEQYF; CDR3 DNA: TGTGCCAGCAGTATAATAGGAACCTACGAGCAGTACTTC
clone size: .; V gene: TRBV25-1; D gene: TRBD1; J gene: TRBJ2-7; CDR3 protein: CASSGEGGRGEQYF; CDR3 DNA: TGTGCCAGCAGTGGCGAAGGGGGCAGGGGCGAGCAGTACTTC
clone size: .; V gene: TRBV4-3; D gene: .; J gene: TRBJ1-2; CDR3 protein: CASSQGQAPFYGYTF; CDR3 DNA: TGCGCCAGCAGCCAAGGACAGGCCCCCTTCTATGGCTACACCTTC
clone size: .; V gene: TRBV4-1; D gene: .; J gene: TRBJ2-1; CDR3 protein: CASSQDRRALLGEQFF; CDR3 DNA: TGCGCCAGCAGCCAAGACAGGAGAGCGCTCTTGGGGGAGCAGTTCTTC
clone size: .; V gene: TRBV7-2; D gene: .; J gene: TRBJ1-1; CDR3 protein: CASSLFGTVNTEAFF; CDR3 DNA: TGTGCCAGCAGCTTATTTGGGACGGTGAACACTGAAGCTTTCTTT
clone size: once; V gene: TRBV5-4; D gene: .; J gene: TRBJ2-2; CDR3 protein: CASSLRPGATSNTGELFF; CDR3 DNA: TGTGCCAGCAGCTTGCGGCCCGGGGCCACCTCGAACACCGGGGAGCTGTTTTTT
clone size: .; V gene: TRBV7-9; D gene: TRBD1; J gene: TRBJ1-2; CDR3 protein: CASSARTGPYGYTF; CDR3 DNA: TGTGCCAGCAGCGCGCGGACAGGCCCGTATGGCTACACCTTC
clone size: .; V gene: TRBV27; D gene: .; J gene: TRBJ2-3; CDR3 protein: CASSLLTRRNTQYF; CDR3 DNA: TGTGCCAGCAGTCTACTAACGAGGCGTAATACGCAGTATTTT
clone size: .; V gene: TRBV27; D gene: TRBD1; J gene: TRBJ2-7; CDR3 protein: CASSLGTGGGYEQYF; CDR3 DNA: TGTGCCAGCAGTTTAGGGACAGGGGGTGGCTACGAGCAGTACTTC
clone size: .; V gene: TRBV7-9; D gene: .; J gene: TRBJ1-1; CDR3 protein: CASTLGVPMNTEAFF; CDR3 DNA: TGTGCCAGCACTCTTGGGGTCCCCATGAACACTGAAGCTTTCTTT
clone size: few; V gene: TRBV7-8; D gene: .; J gene: TRBJ1-3; CDR3 protein: CASSWGNTIYF; CDR3 DNA: TGTGCCAGCAGCTGGGGAAACACCATATATTTT